A selection of T cell receptor beta chains follows, all from one sample in a study of beta chain features in type 1 diabetes. Data came from immunoSEQ multiplex PCR; TCRdb stores just in-frame clones and leaves some out. The sample has 310,000 or so clones, over 14% seen once. What was sequenced was naive CD4+ T cells from blood. The receptors come from a man younger than 35 with type 1 diabetes. Each CDR3 is given with its conserved first and last residue. A D gene is named only where the DNA matches it firmly. Clone size is shown for a subset of rows, as once, few, many or a class of expanded clone.

CDR3 protein: CATSRDKGESYEQYF
CDR3 DNA: TGTGCCACCAGCAGAGATAAGGGGGAATCCTACGAGCAGTACTTC
clone size: few
V gene: TRBV15
D gene: NA
J gene: TRBJ2-7

CDR3 protein: CASSRGGDRAESPLHF
CDR3 DNA: TGTGCCAGCAGCAGAGGGGGGGACAGGGCAGAGTCACCCCTCCACTTT
clone size: NA
V gene: TRBV21-1
D gene: NA
J gene: TRBJ1-6

CDR3 protein: CASTPGLSTDTQYF
CDR3 DNA: TGTGCCAGCACTCCTGGCCTTAGCACAGATACGCAGTATTTT
clone size: NA
V gene: TRBV6-5
D gene: NA
J gene: TRBJ2-3

CDR3 protein: CASSGQQGRTEAFF
CDR3 DNA: TGTGCCAGCTCAGGACAACAGGGTCGCACTGAAGCTTTCTTT
clone size: few
V gene: TRBV18
D gene: NA
J gene: TRBJ1-1

CDR3 protein: CASSEALAGYEQFF
CDR3 DNA: TGTGCCAGCAGTGAAGCACTAGCGGGGTATGAGCAGTTCTTC
clone size: few
V gene: TRBV2
D gene: TRBD2
J gene: TRBJ2-1

CDR3 protein: CASSLGISGEQFF
CDR3 DNA: TGTGCCAGCAGCTTAGGTATTAGCGGTGAGCAGTTCTTC
clone size: NA
V gene: TRBV11-1
D gene: NA
J gene: TRBJ2-1

CDR3 protein: CASRETANYGYTF
CDR3 DNA: TGTGCCAGCAGGGAGACAGCAAACTATGGCTACACCTTC
clone size: few
V gene: TRBV6-5
D gene: NA
J gene: TRBJ1-2

CDR3 protein: CASSFKLEQFF
CDR3 DNA: TGTGCCAGCAGTTTCAAGCTTGAGCAGTTCTTC
clone size: few
V gene: TRBV28
D gene: NA
J gene: TRBJ2-1

CDR3 protein: CASSQGSSAGTGGETQYF
CDR3 DNA: TGCGCCAGCAGCCAAGGGAGTTCGGCCGGGACAGGGGGAGAGACCCAGTACTTC
clone size: NA
V gene: TRBV4-3
D gene: TRBD1
J gene: TRBJ2-5

CDR3 protein: CAWSGPNTRGGSSYEQYF
CDR3 DNA: TGTGCCTGGAGTGGACCAAATACAAGGGGCGGGAGCTCCTACGAGCAGTACTTC
clone size: few
V gene: TRBV30
D gene: TRBD2
J gene: TRBJ2-7

CDR3 protein: CAWRGQDYGYTF
CDR3 DNA: TGTGCCTGGAGGGGACAGGACTATGGCTACACCTTC
clone size: NA
V gene: TRBV30
D gene: TRBD1
J gene: TRBJ1-2

CDR3 protein: CASSLLPGQARRDTQYF
CDR3 DNA: TGTGCCAGCAGCCTATTGCCGGGACAGGCCCGACGAGATACGCAGTATTTT
clone size: NA
V gene: TRBV7-6
D gene: TRBD1
J gene: TRBJ2-3

CDR3 protein: CASSTTSGYSYEQYF
CDR3 DNA: TGTGCCAGCAGTACGACTAGCGGCTACTCCTACGAGCAGTACTTC
clone size: NA
V gene: TRBV28
D gene: TRBD2
J gene: TRBJ2-7

CDR3 protein: CASSPLEVTSRELFF
CDR3 DNA: TGTGCCAGCTCACCCTTAGAGGTTACCTCCAGGGAGCTGTTTTTT
clone size: few
V gene: TRBV18
D gene: NA
J gene: TRBJ2-2

CDR3 protein: CASSVAGALYNEQFF
CDR3 DNA: TGTGCCAGCAGCGTAGCGGGGGCCCTCTACAATGAGCAGTTCTTC
clone size: NA
V gene: TRBV7-2
D gene: TRBD2
J gene: TRBJ2-1

CDR3 protein: CASSASGTGVGYTF
CDR3 DNA: TGTGCCAGCAGCGCCTCCGGGACAGGGGTTGGCTACACCTTC
clone size: NA
V gene: TRBV7-2
D gene: TRBD1
J gene: TRBJ1-2

CDR3 protein: CASSFQGPDTGELFF
CDR3 DNA: TGCGCCAGCAGCTTTCAGGGGCCCGACACCGGGGAGCTGTTTTTT
clone size: NA
V gene: TRBV5-1
D gene: NA
J gene: TRBJ2-2

CDR3 protein: CASSSPPGVIGYTF
CDR3 DNA: TGTGCCAGCAGTTCGCCCCCGGGGGTTATCGGCTACACCTTC
clone size: NA
V gene: TRBV27
D gene: NA
J gene: TRBJ1-2

CDR3 protein: CASSVRGAWPSGANVLTF
CDR3 DNA: TGTGCCAGCAGCGTACGGGGGGCATGGCCCTCTGGGGCCAACGTCCTGACTTTC
clone size: NA
V gene: TRBV9
D gene: NA
J gene: TRBJ2-6

CDR3 protein: CASSYLLASGSYEQYF
CDR3 DNA: TGTGCCAGCAGCTACCTCTTAGCTAGCGGAAGCTACGAGCAGTACTTC
clone size: few
V gene: TRBV7-9
D gene: TRBD2
J gene: TRBJ2-7

CDR3 protein: CASSAQGENTEAFF
CDR3 DNA: TGTGCCAGCAGCGCACAGGGTGAGAACACTGAAGCTTTCTTT
clone size: few
V gene: TRBV5-4
D gene: NA
J gene: TRBJ1-1

CDR3 protein: CASSYSGYRGLLSAFF
CDR3 DNA: TGTGCCAGCAGTTACTCGGGCTACAGGGGGCTTTTGTCGGCTTTCTTT
clone size: NA
V gene: TRBV6-6
D gene: TRBD1
J gene: TRBJ1-1

CDR3 protein: CATSRDRLAAAQYF
CDR3 DNA: TGTGCCACCAGCAGAGATAGGCTGGCGGCGGCCCAGTACTTC
clone size: NA
V gene: TRBV15
D gene: NA
J gene: TRBJ2-5

CDR3 protein: CASSSMKGPQETQYF
CDR3 DNA: TGTGCCAGCAGTTCAATGAAGGGGCCTCAAGAGACCCAGTACTTC
clone size: NA
V gene: TRBV28
D gene: NA
J gene: TRBJ2-5

CDR3 protein: CASSRGLAGVNEQFF
CDR3 DNA: TGTGCCAGCAGCCGGGGACTAGCGGGGGTGAATGAGCAGTTCTTC
clone size: few
V gene: TRBV7-2
D gene: TRBD2
J gene: TRBJ2-1

CDR3 protein: CASSIDNSYEQYF
CDR3 DNA: TGCGCCAGCAGCATTGACAACTCCTACGAGCAGTACTTC
clone size: NA
V gene: TRBV5-1
D gene: NA
J gene: TRBJ2-7

CDR3 protein: CASSSGLAGVQFF
CDR3 DNA: TGTGCCAGCAGCTCGGGACTAGCGGGAGTCCAGTTCTTC
clone size: NA
V gene: TRBV5-5
D gene: TRBD2
J gene: TRBJ2-1

CDR3 protein: CAWTKGTGTPMNTEAFF
CDR3 DNA: TGTGCCTGGACCAAGGGGACCGGGACACCTATGAACACTGAAGCTTTCTTT
clone size: few
V gene: TRBV30
D gene: NA
J gene: TRBJ1-1

CDR3 protein: CATSREVNRVGKETQYF
CDR3 DNA: TGTGCCACCAGCAGAGAGGTAAACAGGGTCGGTAAAGAGACCCAGTACTTC
clone size: NA
V gene: TRBV15
D gene: NA
J gene: TRBJ2-5

CDR3 protein: CASSPPGQAYQETQYF
CDR3 DNA: TGTGCCAGCTCACCACCAGGACAGGCGTACCAAGAGACCCAGTACTTC
clone size: NA
V gene: TRBV18
D gene: TRBD1
J gene: TRBJ2-5

CDR3 protein: CASSPRPGSIAKNIQYF
CDR3 DNA: TGTGCCAGCAGTCCCCGTCCGGGGTCGATAGCCAAAAACATTCAGTACTTC
clone size: NA
V gene: TRBV28
D gene: NA
J gene: TRBJ2-4

CDR3 protein: CSAIPGQVKYF
CDR3 DNA: TGCAGTGCTATCCCCGGACAGGTCAAGTACTTC
clone size: few
V gene: TRBV20-1
D gene: TRBD1
J gene: TRBJ2-5

CDR3 protein: CASSLTTGVVETQYF
CDR3 DNA: TGTGCCAGCAGTTTGACAACGGGAGTGGTAGAGACCCAGTACTTC
clone size: few
V gene: TRBV27
D gene: NA
J gene: TRBJ2-5

CDR3 protein: CASSFLLPDRGLSRKTQYF
CDR3 DNA: TGTGCCAGCAGTTTCCTACTGCCTGACAGGGGTCTATCCAGGAAGACCCAGTACTTC
clone size: NA
V gene: TRBV28
D gene: TRBD1
J gene: TRBJ2-5

CDR3 protein: CASSPGGARAEAFF
CDR3 DNA: TGTGCCAGCTCACCTGGGGGCGCGCGGGCTGAAGCTTTCTTT
clone size: NA
V gene: TRBV18
D gene: NA
J gene: TRBJ1-1

CDR3 protein: CASSFGGRDTQYF
CDR3 DNA: TGTGCCAGCAGTTTTGGGGGGAGAGATACGCAGTATTTT
clone size: NA
V gene: TRBV28
D gene: NA
J gene: TRBJ2-3

CDR3 protein: CASSRQGVYEQYF
CDR3 DNA: TGTGCCAGCAGTCGACAGGGGGTCTACGAGCAGTACTTC
clone size: NA
V gene: TRBV2
D gene: TRBD1
J gene: TRBJ2-7

CDR3 protein: CASSRLEEGRQFF
CDR3 DNA: TGCGCCAGCAGCCGCCTAGAGGAGGGGCGGCAGTTCTTC
clone size: NA
V gene: TRBV5-1
D gene: NA
J gene: TRBJ2-1

CDR3 protein: CASSSQVGGTNGYTF
CDR3 DNA: TGTGCCAGCAGTTCTCAAGTCGGGGGTACGAATGGCTACACCTTC
clone size: few
V gene: TRBV28
D gene: NA
J gene: TRBJ1-2

CDR3 protein: CASSLQQSAYEQYF
CDR3 DNA: TGTGCCAGCAGTTTACAACAATCCGCCTACGAGCAGTACTTC
clone size: few
V gene: TRBV28
D gene: NA
J gene: TRBJ2-7

CDR3 protein: CASGTETGPNTDTQYF
CDR3 DNA: TGTGCCAGCGGGACCGAGACAGGGCCCAACACAGATACGCAGTATTTT
clone size: NA
V gene: TRBV27
D gene: TRBD1
J gene: TRBJ2-3

CDR3 protein: CASSSPAGGGQFF
CDR3 DNA: TGTGCCAGCAGTTCCCCAGCCGGGGGTGGGCAGTTCTTC
clone size: few
V gene: TRBV28
D gene: NA
J gene: TRBJ2-1

CDR3 protein: CASSRDRQETQYF
CDR3 DNA: TGTGCCAGCTCCCGGGACAGACAAGAAACCCAGTACTTC
clone size: NA
V gene: TRBV18
D gene: TRBD1
J gene: TRBJ2-5

CDR3 protein: CASSVYPKTQYF
CDR3 DNA: TGTGCCAGCAGTGTATATCCAAAGACCCAGTACTTC
clone size: NA
V gene: TRBV28
D gene: NA
J gene: TRBJ2-5

CDR3 protein: CASSRGQGDTSYEQYF
CDR3 DNA: TGTGCCAGCTCACGAGGCCAGGGCGACACGAGCTACGAGCAGTACTTC
clone size: few
V gene: TRBV18
D gene: NA
J gene: TRBJ2-7

CDR3 protein: CASSTQGYGDTQYF
CDR3 DNA: TGTGCCAGTAGTACACAGGGGTATGGAGATACGCAGTATTTT
clone size: few
V gene: TRBV19
D gene: TRBD1
J gene: TRBJ2-3

CDR3 protein: CASRRSGTSGYNEQFF
CDR3 DNA: TGTGCCAGCAGACGCAGCGGGACTAGCGGTTACAATGAGCAGTTCTTC
clone size: NA
V gene: TRBV28
D gene: TRBD2
J gene: TRBJ2-1

CDR3 protein: CASARDSNQPQHF
CDR3 DNA: TGTGCCAGCGCCCGGGATAGCAATCAGCCCCAGCATTTT
clone size: NA
V gene: TRBV9
D gene: NA
J gene: TRBJ1-5

CDR3 protein: CASSIRGSLTHNSPLHF
CDR3 DNA: TGTGCCAGCAGTATAAGGGGTTCATTGACTCATAATTCACCCCTCCACTTT
clone size: NA
V gene: TRBV7-2
D gene: NA
J gene: TRBJ1-6

CDR3 protein: CASSIAGVAYEQYF
CDR3 DNA: TGTGCCAGTAGTATCGCAGGGGTGGCCTACGAGCAGTACTTC
clone size: few
V gene: TRBV19
D gene: NA
J gene: TRBJ2-7

CDR3 protein: CSARLAGGATQYF
CDR3 DNA: TGCAGCGCTCGACTAGCGGGAGGGGCTACGCAGTATTTT
clone size: few
V gene: TRBV29-1
D gene: TRBD2
J gene: TRBJ2-3

CDR3 protein: CASRKTGLSWMAFF
CDR3 DNA: TGTGCCAGCAGAAAGACGGGACTGTCCTGGATGGCTTTCTTT
clone size: few
V gene: TRBV2
D gene: NA
J gene: TRBJ1-1

CDR3 protein: CASSRGTAFAGELFF
CDR3 DNA: TGTGCCAGCAGCCGCGGGACTGCGTTCGCCGGGGAGCTGTTTTTT
clone size: NA
V gene: TRBV14
D gene: NA
J gene: TRBJ2-2

CDR3 protein: CSGRGQGILTDTQYF
CDR3 DNA: TGCAGCGGACGGGGACAGGGGATTCTCACAGATACGCAGTATTTT
clone size: NA
V gene: TRBV29-1
D gene: TRBD1
J gene: TRBJ2-3

CDR3 protein: CASRRGLAGYNEQFF
CDR3 DNA: TGTGCCAGCAGACGAGGACTAGCGGGGTACAATGAGCAGTTCTTC
clone size: NA
V gene: TRBV6-5
D gene: TRBD2
J gene: TRBJ2-1

CDR3 protein: CASSKDKYYGYTF
CDR3 DNA: TGCGCCAGCAGCAAGGACAAATACTATGGCTACACCTTC
clone size: NA
V gene: TRBV5-1
D gene: NA
J gene: TRBJ1-2

CDR3 protein: CASSFRGIQYF
CDR3 DNA: TGTGCCAGCAGTTTCCGGGGCATTCAGTACTTC
clone size: NA
V gene: TRBV27
D gene: NA
J gene: TRBJ2-4

CDR3 protein: CASSSGQGLPGANVLTF
CDR3 DNA: TGTGCCAGCAGTTCGGGACAGGGGCTGCCTGGGGCCAACGTCCTGACTTTC
clone size: few
V gene: TRBV28
D gene: TRBD1
J gene: TRBJ2-6

CDR3 protein: CASSFRQGGGGYTF
CDR3 DNA: TGCGCCAGCAGCTTTCGACAGGGGGGCGGTGGCTACACCTTC
clone size: NA
V gene: TRBV5-1
D gene: TRBD1
J gene: TRBJ1-2